This is a list of T cell receptor beta chains from one sample in a study of PD-1 blockade in mismatch repair-deficient tumors. Sequencing used immunoSEQ multiplex PCR; TCRdb keeps in-frame clones, though not all of them. Counted here are about 14,000 clones, about 88% occurring once; the ten biggest clones make up 3.5% to 6%. Which antigens these TCRs recognize remains unknown. Sample: cells cultured in vitro, taken from a patient treated with pembrolizumab. Receptors were obtained from an adult with mismatch repair-deficient cancer. Each CDR3 is given with its conserved first and last residue. Each record gives: D gene, V gene, J gene, clone size, CDR3 protein, CDR3 DNA. The D gene is left open where the match is weak. Some rows have no size entry. The others give once, few or many, or a class for an expanded clone.

D: -; V: TRBV28; J: TRBJ2-5; size: once; CDR3: CASRDGFQETQYF; DNA: TGTGCCAGCCGGGACGGCTTTCAAGAGACCCAGTACTTC
D: TRBD1; V: TRBV12-5; J: TRBJ2-7; size: -; CDR3: CASGYSSTGPTYEQYF; DNA: TGTGCTAGTGGTTATTCCTCGACAGGGCCTACCTACGAGCAGTACTTC
D: -; V: TRBV28; J: TRBJ1-4; size: -; CDR3: CASSLPGNEKLFF; DNA: TGTGCCAGCAGCTTACCCGGGAATGAAAAACTGTTTTTT
D: TRBD2; V: TRBV19; J: TRBJ2-1; size: -; CDR3: CASTHYATKGLAGANEQFF; DNA: TGTGCCAGTACCCATTATGCCACTAAGGGACTAGCGGGAGCCAATGAGCAGTTCTTC
D: -; V: TRBV28; J: TRBJ1-4; size: -; CDR3: CASTIGGANEKLFF; DNA: TGTGCCAGCACCATAGGGGGGGCTAATGAAAAACTGTTTTTT
D: -; V: TRBV7-8; J: TRBJ2-7; size: -; CDR3: CASSPLGRADSYEQYF; DNA: TGTGCCAGCAGCCCACTGGGACGGGCTGACTCCTACGAGCAGTACTTC
D: -; V: TRBV5-1; J: TRBJ2-5; size: -; CDR3: CASSLGDPKETQYF; DNA: TGCGCCAGCAGCTTGGGGGACCCGAAGGAGACCCAGTACTTC
D: TRBD1; V: TRBV5-6; J: TRBJ2-7; size: -; CDR3: CASSRTGSGYYEQYF; DNA: TGTGCCAGCAGCCGGACAGGGTCAGGCTACTACGAGCAGTACTTC
D: TRBD1; V: TRBV5-5; J: TRBJ2-2; size: -; CDR3: CASSFNRGRERNTGELFF; DNA: TGTGCCAGCAGCTTTAACAGGGGGCGCGAAAGGAACACCGGGGAGCTGTTTTTT
D: TRBD1; V: TRBV15; J: TRBJ1-4; size: -; CDR3: CATSRDRAGGLEKLFF; DNA: TGTGCCACCAGCAGAGATCGGGCAGGGGGCTTGGAAAAACTGTTTTTT
D: TRBD2; V: TRBV5-1; J: TRBJ2-1; size: -; CDR3: CASSEWTSGFVNEQFF; DNA: TGCGCCAGCAGCGAGTGGACTAGCGGGTTTGTGAATGAGCAGTTCTTC
D: -; V: TRBV30; J: TRBJ1-1; size: -; CDR3: CAWSLRARWGAVTEAFF; DNA: TGTGCCTGGAGTTTACGAGCACGATGGGGAGCCGTAACTGAAGCTTTCTTT
D: TRBD1; V: TRBV27; J: TRBJ1-1; size: -; CDR3: CASSDRTGNTEAFF; DNA: TGTGCCAGCAGTGACCGGACAGGGAACACTGAAGCTTTCTTT
D: TRBD2; V: TRBV27; J: TRBJ2-1; size: -; CDR3: CASRGEGLGDNNEQFF; DNA: TGTGCCAGCAGGGGGGAGGGACTAGGGGACAACAATGAGCAGTTCTTC
D: TRBD2; V: TRBV11-3; J: TRBJ2-2; size: -; CDR3: CASSSGTSGSSTGELFF; DNA: TGTGCCAGCAGCTCCGGGACTAGCGGGAGTAGTACCGGGGAGCTGTTTTTT
D: TRBD1; V: TRBV7-6; J: TRBJ2-1; size: -; CDR3: CASSPRRDSRFDEQFF; DNA: TGTGCCAGCAGCCCGAGAAGGGACAGCCGTTTCGATGAGCAGTTCTTC
D: -; V: TRBV11-2; J: TRBJ1-3; size: once; CDR3: CASSRKTPGNTIYF; DNA: TGTGCCAGCAGCCGTAAGACCCCTGGAAACACCATATATTTT
D: -; V: TRBV28; J: TRBJ1-5; size: -; CDR3: CASSFSLAYRKDQPQHF; DNA: TGTGCCAGCAGTTTCTCTCTCGCTTACAGGAAGGATCAGCCCCAGCATTTT
D: -; V: TRBV11-2; J: TRBJ2-2; size: -; CDR3: CASSLDTGHLNTGELFF; DNA: TGTGCCAGCAGCTTAGATACGGGACACCTAAACACCGGGGAGCTGTTTTTT
D: -; V: TRBV5-8; J: TRBJ2-7; size: few; CDR3: CASSLGHFQQALSYEQYF; DNA: TGTGCCAGCAGCTTGGGTCATTTCCAGCAGGCCCTCTCCTACGAGCAGTACTTC
D: TRBD1; V: TRBV2; J: TRBJ1-2; size: -; CDR3: CASSERDRDGYTF; DNA: TGTGCCAGCAGTGAAAGGGACAGGGATGGCTACACCTTC
D: TRBD2; V: TRBV5-6; J: TRBJ2-7; size: -; CDR3: CASSGLAGVYEQYF; DNA: TGTGCCAGCAGTGGACTAGCGGGAGTCTACGAGCAGTACTTC
D: TRBD1; V: TRBV4-1; J: TRBJ2-7; size: -; CDR3: CASSQKIARDRVSYEQYF; DNA: TGCGCCAGCAGCCAAAAGATTGCCCGGGACAGGGTCTCCTACGAGCAGTACTTC
D: -; V: TRBV5-4; J: TRBJ2-1; size: medium-sized; CDR3: CASSFVNEQFF; DNA: TGTGCCAGCAGCTTTGTCAATGAGCAGTTCTTC
D: -; V: TRBV11-2; J: TRBJ2-5; size: -; CDR3: CASSLRSDRQETQYF; DNA: TGTGCCAGCAGCCTTCGTTCTGACAGGCAAGAGACCCAGTACTTC
D: -; V: TRBV5-1; J: TRBJ1-5; size: -; CDR3: CASSRDLDQPQHF; DNA: TGCGCCAGCAGTAGGGACCTTGATCAGCCCCAGCATTTT
D: -; V: TRBV7-6; J: TRBJ2-5; size: -; CDR3: CASRSGETQYF; DNA: TGTGCCAGCCGGAGCGGGGAGACCCAGTACTTC
D: -; V: TRBV13; J: TRBJ2-7; size: -; CDR3: CASSPRGASSYEQYF; DNA: TGTGCCAGCAGCCCCCGAGGGGCTAGCTCCTACGAGCAGTACTTC
D: TRBD2; V: TRBV7-8; J: TRBJ2-7; size: -; CDR3: CASSFGTSAYEQYF; DNA: TGTGCCAGCAGCTTCGGGACTAGCGCCTACGAGCAGTACTTC
D: -; V: TRBV5-1; J: TRBJ2-7; size: -; CDR3: CASSLGRGSYEQYF; DNA: TGCGCCAGCAGCTTGGGTCGGGGGTCCTACGAGCAGTACTTC
D: -; V: TRBV5-4; J: TRBJ2-7; size: -; CDR3: CASSSTLQGRYEQYF; DNA: TGTGCCAGCAGCTCCACCCTACAGGGCCGGTACGAGCAGTACTTC
D: -; V: TRBV5-6; J: TRBJ1-2; size: -; CDR3: CASSLLDMRENYGYTF; DNA: TGTGCCAGCAGCTTGTTGGACATGAGGGAAAACTATGGCTACACCTTC